Here is one T cell receptor beta chain with its context. What it recognizes is unknown. The data stem from a study of T cell responses to AZD1222 COVID-19 vaccine. The CDR3 has 14 amino acids. V lost 10 bases and J 4 bases, leaving 14 bases between the germline ends. CDR1 and CDR2 from the germline V gene are ENHRY and SYGVKD. Study findings and constraints: Baseline seropositives among AZD1222 recipients totaled only five or six. Vaccine-related CD4 TCRs covered spike, predominating at 160-218 and 743-854. Females made up more of the donors, who were largely white British, and clonal diversity may have come out too low.

The table came from immunoSEQ multiplex PCR; TCRdb's copy has only in-frame clones and leaves some out. The sample holds just over 150,000 clones; more than 85% are singletons and the top ten take 1.5%. This clonotype originated in an adult who received the AZD1222 COVID-19 vaccine. The V gene is TRBV10-3, the J gene TRBJ1-6, with no clear D. Here the sequenced sample was peripheral blood, taken 28 days after the second AZD1222 dose. As DNA, the CDR3 is TGTGCCACCGATATAGGACTGTATAATTCACCCCTCCACTTT. Protein: CATDIGLYNSPLHF.